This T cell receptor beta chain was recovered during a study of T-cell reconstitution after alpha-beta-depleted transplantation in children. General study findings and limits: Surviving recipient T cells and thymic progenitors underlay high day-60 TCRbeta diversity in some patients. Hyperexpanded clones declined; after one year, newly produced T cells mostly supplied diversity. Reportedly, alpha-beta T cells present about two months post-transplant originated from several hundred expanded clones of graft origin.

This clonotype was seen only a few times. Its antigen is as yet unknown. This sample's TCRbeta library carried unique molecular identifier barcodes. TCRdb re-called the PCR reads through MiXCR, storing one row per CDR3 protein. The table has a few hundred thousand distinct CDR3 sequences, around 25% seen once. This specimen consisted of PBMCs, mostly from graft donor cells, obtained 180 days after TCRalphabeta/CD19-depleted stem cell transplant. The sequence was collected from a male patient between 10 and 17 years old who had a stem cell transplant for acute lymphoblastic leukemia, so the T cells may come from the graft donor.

The CDR3 bases are TGTGCCAGCAGCTTAGCGGCCAGCCTTAATGAGCAGTTCTTC. It codes for CASSLAASLNEQFF. The J gene is TRBJ2-1, the V gene TRBV7-3; no clear D. Germline lookup yields CDR1 SGHTA and CDR2 FQGTGA. The CDR3 loop spans 14 amino acids. The ends were cut back, 2 bases at V and 7 bases at J, with 12 bases in the middle.